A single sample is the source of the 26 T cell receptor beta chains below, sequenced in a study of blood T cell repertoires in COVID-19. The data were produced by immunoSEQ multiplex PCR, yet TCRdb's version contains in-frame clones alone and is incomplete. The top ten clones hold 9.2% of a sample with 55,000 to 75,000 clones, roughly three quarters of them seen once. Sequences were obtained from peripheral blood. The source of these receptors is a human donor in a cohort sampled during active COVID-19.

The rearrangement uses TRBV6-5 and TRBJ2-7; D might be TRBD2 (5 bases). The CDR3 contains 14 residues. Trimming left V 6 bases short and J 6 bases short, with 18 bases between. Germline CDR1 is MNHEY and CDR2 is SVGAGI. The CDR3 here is CASSPIQEEGEQYF. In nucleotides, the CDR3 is TGTGCCAGCAGCCCGATCCAGGAGGAAGGCGAGCAGTACTTC.

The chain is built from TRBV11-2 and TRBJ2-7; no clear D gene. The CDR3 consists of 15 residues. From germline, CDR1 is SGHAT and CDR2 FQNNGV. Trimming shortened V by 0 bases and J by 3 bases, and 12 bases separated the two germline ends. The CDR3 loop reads CASSLERNSLYEQYF. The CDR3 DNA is TGTGCCAGCAGCTTAGAACGAAACTCCCTCTACGAGCAGTACTTC.

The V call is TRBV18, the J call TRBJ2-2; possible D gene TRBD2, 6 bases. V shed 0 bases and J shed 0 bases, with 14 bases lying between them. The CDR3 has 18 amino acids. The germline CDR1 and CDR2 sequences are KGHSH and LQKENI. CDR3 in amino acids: CASSPPWGSGPNTGELFF. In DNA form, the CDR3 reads TGTGCCAGCTCACCACCGTGGGGTAGCGGACCGAACACCGGGGAGCTGTTTTTT.

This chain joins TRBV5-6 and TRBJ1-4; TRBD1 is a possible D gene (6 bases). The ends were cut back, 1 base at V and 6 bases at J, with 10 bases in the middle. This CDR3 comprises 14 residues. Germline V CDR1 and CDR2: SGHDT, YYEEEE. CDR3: CASSLRGIDEKLFF. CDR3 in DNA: TGTGCCAGCAGCTTGAGGGGGATCGATGAAAAACTGTTTTTT.

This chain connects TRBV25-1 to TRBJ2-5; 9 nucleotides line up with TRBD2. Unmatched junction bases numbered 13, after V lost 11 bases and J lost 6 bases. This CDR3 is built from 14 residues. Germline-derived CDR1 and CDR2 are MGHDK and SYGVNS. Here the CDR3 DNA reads TGTGCCGCCTCGGGCCTAGCGGGAAAAAAGACCCAGTACTTC. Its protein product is CAASGLAGKKTQYF. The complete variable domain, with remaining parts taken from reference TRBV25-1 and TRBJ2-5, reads EADIYQTPRYLVIGTGKKITLECSQTMGHDKMYWYQQDPGMELHLIHYSYGVNSTEKGDLSSESTVSRIRTEHFPLTLESARPSHTSQYLCAASGLAGKKTQYFGPGTRLLVL.

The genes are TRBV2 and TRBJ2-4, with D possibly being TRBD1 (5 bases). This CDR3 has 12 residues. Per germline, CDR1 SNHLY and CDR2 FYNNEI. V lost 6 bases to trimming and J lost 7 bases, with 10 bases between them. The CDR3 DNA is TGTGCCAGCAGAGGCAGACAGAACATTCAGTACTTC. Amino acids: CASRGRQNIQYF.

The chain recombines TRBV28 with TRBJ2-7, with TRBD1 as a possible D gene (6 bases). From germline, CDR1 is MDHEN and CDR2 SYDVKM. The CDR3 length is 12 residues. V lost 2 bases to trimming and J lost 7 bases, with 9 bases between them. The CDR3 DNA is TGTGCCAGCAGTTTAACGGGGACAGAGCAGTACTTC. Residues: CASSLTGTEQYF.

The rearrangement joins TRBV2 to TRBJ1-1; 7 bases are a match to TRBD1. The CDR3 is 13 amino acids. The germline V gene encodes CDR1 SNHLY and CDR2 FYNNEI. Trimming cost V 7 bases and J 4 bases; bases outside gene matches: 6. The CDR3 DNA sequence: TGTGCCAGCACCGACCAGGGGGGCACTGAAGCTTTCTTT. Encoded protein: CASTDQGGTEAFF.

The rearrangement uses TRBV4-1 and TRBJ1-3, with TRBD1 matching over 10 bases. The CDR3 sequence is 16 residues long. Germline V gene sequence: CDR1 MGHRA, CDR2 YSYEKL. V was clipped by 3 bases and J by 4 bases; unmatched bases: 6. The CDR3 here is CASSHTDRGRGNTIYF. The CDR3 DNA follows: TGCGCCAGCAGCCATACGGACAGGGGGAGAGGAAACACCATATATTTT.

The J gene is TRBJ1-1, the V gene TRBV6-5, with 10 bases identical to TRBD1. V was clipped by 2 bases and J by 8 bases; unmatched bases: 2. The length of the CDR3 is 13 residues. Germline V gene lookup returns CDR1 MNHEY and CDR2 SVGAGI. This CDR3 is CASSYRQGAEAFF. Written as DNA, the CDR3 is TGTGCCAGCAGTTACAGACAGGGGGCGGAAGCTTTCTTT.

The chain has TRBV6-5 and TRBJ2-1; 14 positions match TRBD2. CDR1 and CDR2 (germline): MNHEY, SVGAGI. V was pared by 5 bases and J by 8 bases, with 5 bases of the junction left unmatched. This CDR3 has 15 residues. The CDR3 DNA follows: TGTGCCAGCAGTACCGGGACTAGCGGGAGTTATGAGCAGTTCTTC. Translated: CASSTGTSGSYEQFF.

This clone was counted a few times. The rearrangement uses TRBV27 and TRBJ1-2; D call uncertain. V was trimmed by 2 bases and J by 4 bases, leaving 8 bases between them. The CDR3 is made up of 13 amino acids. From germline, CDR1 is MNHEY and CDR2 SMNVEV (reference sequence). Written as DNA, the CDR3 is TGTGCCAGCAGTTTAGGCAGGCCCTATGGCTACACCTTC. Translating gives CASSLGRPYGYTF.

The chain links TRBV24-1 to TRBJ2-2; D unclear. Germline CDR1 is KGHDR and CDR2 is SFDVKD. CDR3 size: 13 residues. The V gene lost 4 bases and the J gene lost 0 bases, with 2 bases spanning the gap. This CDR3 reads CATSDTNTGELFF. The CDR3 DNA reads TGTGCCACCAGTGACACGAACACCGGGGAGCTGTTTTTT.

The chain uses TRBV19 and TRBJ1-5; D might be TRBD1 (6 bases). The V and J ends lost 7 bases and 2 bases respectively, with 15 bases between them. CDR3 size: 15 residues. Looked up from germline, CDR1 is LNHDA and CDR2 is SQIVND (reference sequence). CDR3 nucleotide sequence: TGTGCCAGTACTCGTCAGGGGTCTCGCAATCAGCCCCAGCATTTT. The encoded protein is CASTRQGSRNQPQHF.

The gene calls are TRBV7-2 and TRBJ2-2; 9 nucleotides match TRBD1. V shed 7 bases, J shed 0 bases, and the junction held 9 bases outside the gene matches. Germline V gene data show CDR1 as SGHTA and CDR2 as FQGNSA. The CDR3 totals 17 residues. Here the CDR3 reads CASTPGQGSANTGELFF. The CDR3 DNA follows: TGTGCCAGCACCCCGGGACAGGGATCAGCGAACACCGGGGAGCTGTTTTTT.

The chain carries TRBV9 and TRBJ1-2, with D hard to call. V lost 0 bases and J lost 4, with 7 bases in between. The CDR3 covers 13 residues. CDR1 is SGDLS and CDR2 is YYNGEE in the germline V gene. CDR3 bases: TGTGCCAGCAGCGTAGGTGACACCTATGGCTACACCTTC. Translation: CASSVGDTYGYTF.

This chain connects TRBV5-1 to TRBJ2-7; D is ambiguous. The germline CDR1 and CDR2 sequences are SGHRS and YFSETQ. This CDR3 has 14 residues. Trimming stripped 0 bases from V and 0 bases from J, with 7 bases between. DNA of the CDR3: TGCGCCAGCAGCTTGGGTGGTAGCTCCTACGAGCAGTACTTC. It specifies CASSLGGSSYEQYF.

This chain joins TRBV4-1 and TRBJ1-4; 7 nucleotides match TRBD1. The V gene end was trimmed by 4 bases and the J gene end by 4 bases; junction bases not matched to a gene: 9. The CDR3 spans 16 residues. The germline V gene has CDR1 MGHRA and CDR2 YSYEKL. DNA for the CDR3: TGCGCCAGCAGCCTATACAGGGGAAGGGATAATGAAAAACTGTTTTTT. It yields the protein CASSLYRGRDNEKLFF.

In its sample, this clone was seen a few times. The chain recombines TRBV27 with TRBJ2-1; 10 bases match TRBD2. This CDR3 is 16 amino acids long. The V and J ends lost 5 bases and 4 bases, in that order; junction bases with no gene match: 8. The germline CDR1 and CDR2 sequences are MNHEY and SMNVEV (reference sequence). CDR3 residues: CASSRTAGGLYNEQFF. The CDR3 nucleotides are TGTGCCAGCAGTCGAACAGCGGGAGGGCTTTACAATGAGCAGTTCTTC.

The CDR3 protein is CASSPGTGAYEQYF. CDR3 nucleotide sequence: TGTGCCAGCAGTCCCGGGACAGGGGCCTACGAGCAGTACTTC. The chain recombines TRBV3-1 (or the pseudogene TRBV3-2) with TRBJ2-7; 10 positions agree with TRBD1. The CDR3 contains 14 residues. The V segment lost 6 bases and the J segment 2 bases; nucleotides outside the gene matches: 4. Germline assignment: CDR1 LGHDT and CDR2 YNNKEL (reference sequence).

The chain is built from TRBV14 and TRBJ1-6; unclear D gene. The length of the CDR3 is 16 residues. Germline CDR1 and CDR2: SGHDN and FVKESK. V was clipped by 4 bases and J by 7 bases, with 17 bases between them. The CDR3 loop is CASSPGSGGWNSPLHF. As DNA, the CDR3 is TGTGCCAGCAGCCCAGGCTCGGGAGGGTGGAATTCACCCCTCCACTTT.

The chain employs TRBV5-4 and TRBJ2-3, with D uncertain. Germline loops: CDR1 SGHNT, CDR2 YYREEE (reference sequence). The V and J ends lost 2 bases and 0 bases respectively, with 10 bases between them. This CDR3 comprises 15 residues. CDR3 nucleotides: TGTGCCAGCAGCTTCGGAGTCGCTAGCACAGATACGCAGTATTTT. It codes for CASSFGVASTDTQYF.

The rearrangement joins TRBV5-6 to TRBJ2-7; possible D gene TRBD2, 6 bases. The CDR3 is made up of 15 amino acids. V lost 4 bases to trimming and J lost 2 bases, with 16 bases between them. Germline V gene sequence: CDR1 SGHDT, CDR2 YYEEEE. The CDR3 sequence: CASSPPPSEPYEQYF. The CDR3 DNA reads TGTGCCAGCAGCCCTCCGCCTAGCGAACCCTACGAGCAGTACTTC.

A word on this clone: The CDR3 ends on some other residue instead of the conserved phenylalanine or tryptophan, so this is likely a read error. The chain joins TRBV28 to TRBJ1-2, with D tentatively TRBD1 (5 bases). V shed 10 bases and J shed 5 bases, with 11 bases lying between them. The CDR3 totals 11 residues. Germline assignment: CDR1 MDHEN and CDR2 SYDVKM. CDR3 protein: CAISQGYGYTL. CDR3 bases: TGTGCCATCAGCCAGGGATATGGCTACACCCTC.

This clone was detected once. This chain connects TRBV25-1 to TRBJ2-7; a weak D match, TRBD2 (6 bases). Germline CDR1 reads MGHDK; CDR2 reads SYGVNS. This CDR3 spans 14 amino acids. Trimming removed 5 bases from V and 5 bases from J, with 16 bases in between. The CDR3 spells CASSLTGVINEQYF. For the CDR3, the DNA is TGTGCCAGCAGTTTGACGGGAGTGATCAACGAGCAGTACTTC.

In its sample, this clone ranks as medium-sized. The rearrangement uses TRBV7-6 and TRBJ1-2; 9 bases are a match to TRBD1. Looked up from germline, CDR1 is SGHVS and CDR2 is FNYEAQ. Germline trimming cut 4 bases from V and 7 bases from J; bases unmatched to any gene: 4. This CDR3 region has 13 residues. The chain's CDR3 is CASSSRQGGGYTF. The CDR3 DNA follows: TGTGCCAGCAGCTCTCGACAGGGGGGTGGCTACACCTTC.